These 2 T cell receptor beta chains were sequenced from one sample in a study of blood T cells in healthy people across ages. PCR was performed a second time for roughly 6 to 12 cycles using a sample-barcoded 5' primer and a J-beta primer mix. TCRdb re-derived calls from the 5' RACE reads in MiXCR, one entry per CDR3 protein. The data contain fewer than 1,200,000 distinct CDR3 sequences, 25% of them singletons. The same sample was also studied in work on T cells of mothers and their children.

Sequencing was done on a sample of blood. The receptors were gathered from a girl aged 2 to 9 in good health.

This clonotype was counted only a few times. The CDR3 sequence: CASSYSHSTNEKLFF. The CDR3 region has the DNA TGTGCCAGCAGCTACAGCCATTCAACTAATGAAAAACTGTTTTTT. The rearrangement links TRBV28 to TRBJ1-4; D uncertain. The V end lost 6 bases, the J end lost 0 bases, and 11 bases lay between the germline ends. Germline loops: CDR1 MDHEN, CDR2 SYDVKM. This CDR3 comprises 15 residues.

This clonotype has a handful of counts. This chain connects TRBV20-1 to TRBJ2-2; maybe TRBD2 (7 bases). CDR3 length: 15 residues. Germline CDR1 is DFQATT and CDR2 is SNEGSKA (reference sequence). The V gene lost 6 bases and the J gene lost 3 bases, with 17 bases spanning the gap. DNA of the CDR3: TGCAGTGCCGTTAAAGCGGGGACATACACCGGGGAGCTGTTTTTT. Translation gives CSAVKAGTYTGELFF.